This T cell receptor beta chain comes out of a study of T cells in localized non-small cell lung cancer (dated by TCRdb to 2018 to 2021). Notes on the research overall: Comparing tumors with uninvolved tumor-adjacent lungs, the study looked at the T cell repertoires of around 250 patients with early-stage NSCLC. The cohort consisted of 236 treatment-naive NSCLC patients whose localized lung tumors had been resected. The mean age of the NSCLC patients was approximately 71 years, with 120 to 150 men and approximately 100 women. Overall results and qualifications from the work: The highest T cell clonality was observed in uninvolved tumor-adjacent lung, where clonality exceeded that of tumor, suggesting that antigenic responses were more focused in uninvolved tumor-adjacent lung. Because multi-region tumor sequencing was not performed, intratumor heterogeneity could not be ruled out. Because the study design was exploratory, TCR variables were selected using unadjusted p-values without false-discovery rate correction. Longer overall survival was associated with higher blood T cell density, whereas shorter survival was associated with higher adjacent-lung clonality. A median of roughly 58 of the top 100 tumor clones were detected in paired uninvolved adjacent lung, and 28 of these tumor clones were also found among the top 100 clones of the paired uninvolved adjacent lung.

At diagnosis, peripheral blood, uninvolved tumor-adjacent lung and tumor were collected and stored as a combination of fresh-frozen and FFPE material. For TCR repertoire profiling, blood samples were analyzed in the form of peripheral blood mononuclear cells. The junction shows trimming of 2 bases on V and 3 bases on J, plus 8 bases between the germline ends. The germline V gene provides CDR1 MNHEY and CDR2 SVGAGI. The CDR3 measures 14 amino acids from cysteine to phenylalanine. Only the CDR3 DNA stays, 42 bases, in frame from base 1. TCR beta CDR3 regions were sequenced from DNA using the immunoSEQ Assay. Per the original workflow: T cell density was computed as TCR beta template counts normalized to usable DNA estimated by amplifying housekeeping genes. Using the preseqR package, richness was estimated by extrapolating to 120,000 templates for tissue samples and 400,000 templates for PBMC samples. Clonality was taken to be one minus Pielou's evenness. Tissue-enriched TCRs were identified through differential abundance testing performed on productive amino-acid clonotypes, with a minimum total count of 5 and an alpha of 0.1. The Jaccard Index and the Morisita Overlap Index were used to measure how much the repertoires overlapped between compartments. GLIPH grouped TCR beta CDR3s together with public tetramer-defined viral CDR3s, and a viral motif had to include at least three viral sequences and show V-gene enrichment. The clones in this table, taken by TCRdb from immuneACCESS, are in-frame only. Not every clone is retained; where verified, under half of the shortfall comes from an unresolved V gene, and the cause of the rest is unknown. D and trimming were read from the DNA, whereas the V and J calls and clone size are those reported in that table. The sample contains about 59,000 clones, about 90% of them found a single time. The top ten hold 1.5% to 2% of the sample.

A word on this clone: There is no known antigen for this receptor. Per-base quality was not reported, and no clone a single base away is much larger than it.

Sequencing used peripheral blood, obtained before any cancer treatment. The receptor's source is a woman aged 35-70 years with stage I lung adenocarcinoma. The chain couples TRBV6-5 to TRBJ1-5; D gene: possibly TRBD1, on 6 matching bases. This receptor carries the CDR3 CASSYGGLNQPQHF. In nucleotide form, the sequence is TGTGCCAGCAGTTACGGGGGGCTCAATCAGCCCCAGCATTTT.